This T cell receptor beta chain was captured in a study of cytomegalovirus exposure and HLA in healthy donors. Whole-study results and caveats: Several V segments, TRBV6-2 and TRBV6-3 among them, could not be told apart and were dropped. In most subjects, TCR beta sequences reportedly gave accurate predictions of HLA-A and HLA-B alleles.

With regard to this clone: The antigen remains undetermined.

CDR1 and CDR2 from the germline V gene are SGHRS and YFSETQ. J was trimmed by 4 bases and V by 3 bases; bases with no gene match: 7. The CDR3 length is 16 residues. With 60 Vbeta and 13 Jbeta primers, the PCR was carried out. Here immunoSEQ multiplex PCR was the method, and the copy in TCRdb shows in-frame clones only, minus some. The table has approximately 110,000 clones, around 74% seen once. V usage is TRBV5-1 and J usage is TRBJ2-5, with 12 bases that match TRBD1. This clonotype was obtained from a woman between 45 and 65 years old in good health and CMV-seropositive. The sample consisted of PBMCs. CDR3 sequence: CASSSGGTGGVETQYF. In DNA, the CDR3 is TGCGCCAGCAGCTCCGGGGGGACAGGGGGCGTAGAGACCCAGTACTTC. The complete variable domain, with remaining parts taken from reference TRBV5-1 and TRBJ2-5, reads KAGVTQTPRYLIKTRGQQVTLSCSPISGHRSVSWYQQTPGQGLQFLFEYFSETQRNKGNFPGRFSGRQFSNSRSEMNVSTLELGDSALYLCASSSGGTGGVETQYFGPGTRLLVL.